Below are 22 T cell receptor beta chains sequenced from a single sample in a study of cytomegalovirus exposure and HLA in healthy donors. The study ran its PCR with 60 Vbeta and 13 Jbeta primers. Profiling relied on immunoSEQ multiplex PCR, and the TCRdb table lists in-frame clones only, not all of them. The sample has 150,000 to 200,000 clones, less than 80% seen once; the top ten hold around 3.2%. The sample was PBMCs. These receptors came from a man between 40 and 49 years old in good health and CMV-seronegative.

In DNA form, the CDR3 reads TGTGCCAGCAGCTTGGGACAGGGGCACCACAATGAGCAGTTCTTC. This translates into CASSLGQGHHNEQFF. The V call is TRBV7-2, the J call TRBJ2-1; 10 bases are shared with TRBD1. The CDR3 spans 15 residues. The V gene end was trimmed by 3 bases and the J gene end by 5 bases; junction bases not matched to a gene: 4. Germline V gene sequence: CDR1 SGHTA, CDR2 FQGNSA.

This clone was recorded once. The CDR3 does not end in the conserved phenylalanine or tryptophan, so this is likely a read error. It is unclear where the CDR3 begins or ends on the DNA, so no DNA is shown, and the CDR3 is as TCRdb lists it. The chain uses TRBV4-3 and TRBJ2-7; no check of the table's D call, TRBD2, against the DNA was made. Germline lookup yields CDR1 LGHNA and CDR2 YSLEER. The CDR3 spans 10 residues, counting both ends. CDR3 sequence reads: CASSQDMAAY.

The table lists this clone with a count of one. V and J are TRBV7-3 and TRBJ2-2, with D possibly matching TRBD1 (7 bases). The germline V gene encodes CDR1 SGHTA and CDR2 FQGTGA. CDR3 size: 14 residues. The V and J ends lost 9 bases and 1 base respectively, with 12 bases between them. CDR3 DNA sequence: TGTGCCAGTGGGGGGACAGAGAACACCGGGGAGCTGTTTTTT. Its protein product is CASGGTENTGELFF.

The V and J genes are TRBV19 and TRBJ2-5; the D gene is possibly TRBD1 (5 bases). From germline, CDR1 is LNHDA and CDR2 SQIVND (reference sequence). The V and J ends lost 6 bases and 5 bases respectively, with 10 bases between them. The CDR3 is 12 amino acids. CDR3 in DNA: TGTGCCAGTAGCTTCAAGGGGGAGACCCAGTACTTC. This codes for CASSFKGETQYF.

This rearrangement joins TRBV4-1 to TRBJ2-7, with 7 nucleotides matching TRBD2. Germline loops: CDR1 MGHRA, CDR2 YSYEKL. The V segment lost 3 bases and the J segment 3 bases; nucleotides outside the gene matches: 8. CDR3 length equals 15 residues. CDR3 protein: CASSQTGTIHYEQYF. Written as DNA, the CDR3 is TGCGCCAGCAGCCAGACCGGGACTATCCACTACGAGCAGTACTTC.

The rearrangement joins TRBV5-1 to TRBJ2-7; the D is unclear. The CDR3 totals 14 residues. The V and J ends lost 4 bases and 0 bases respectively, with 11 bases between them. From germline, CDR1 is SGHRS and CDR2 YFSETQ. The CDR3 sequence is CASSAGVNSYEQYF. In DNA form, the CDR3 reads TGCGCCAGCAGCGCTGGAGTGAACTCCTACGAGCAGTACTTC.

V gene TRBV27 combines with J gene TRBJ2-3; TRBD2 matches at 12 bases. V shed 5 bases, J shed 4 bases, and the junction held 7 bases outside the gene matches. Germline loops: CDR1 MNHEY, CDR2 SMNVEV (reference sequence). This CDR3 comprises 16 residues. CDR3 sequence reads: CASSPSLAGGPDTQYF. The CDR3 nucleotides are TGTGCCAGCAGTCCATCACTAGCGGGAGGTCCAGATACGCAGTATTTT.

The chain uses TRBV5-6 and TRBJ2-3; no definite D call. V dropped 0 bases and J dropped 5 bases, with 7 bases sitting between them. Per the germline V gene, CDR1 is SGHDT and CDR2 is YYEEEE. CDR3 length: 13 residues. The CDR3 DNA reads TGTGCCAGCAGCTTGGCGGGTGGAGATACGCAGTATTTT. Protein: CASSLAGGDTQYF.

V is TRBV30 and J is TRBJ1-2; TRBD1 matches at 9 bases. CDR3 size: 14 residues. Germline V gives CDR1 GTSNPN, CDR2 SVGIG (reference sequence). The junction had 5 bases not matched to a gene; V was cut back by 1 base and J by 5 bases. DNA of the CDR3: TGTGCCTGGAGTGCTGGACAGGGGCGTTATGGCTACACCTTC. As protein: CAWSAGQGRYGYTF.

This clone was observed a few times. This chain connects TRBV29-1 to TRBJ1-1, with TRBD1 matching over 7 bases. The trim removed 6 bases at V and 2 bases at J, leaving 9 bases unmatched. The germline CDR1 and CDR2 sequences are SQVTM and ANQGSEA. The CDR3 contains 14 residues. For the CDR3, the DNA is TGCAGCGTCAGGGGGACATATGAAAACACTGAAGCTTTCTTT. Translation: CSVRGTYENTEAFF.

This sequence joins TRBV2 and TRBJ2-7, with 12 bases fitting TRBD2. The V gene's germline CDR1 is SNHLY and CDR2 FYNNEI. The CDR3 totals 18 residues. The V segment lost 6 bases and the J segment 1 base; nucleotides outside the gene matches: 13. DNA of the CDR3: TGTGCCAGCAGGGGGGGGGCTAGCGGGAGGGCTGGGTCCTACGAGCAGTACTTC. Encoded protein: CASRGGASGRAGSYEQYF.

To note about this clone: This CDR3 is also generated by other DNA sequences in the sample. This rearrangement joins TRBV6-5 to TRBJ2-7; 10 bases line up with TRBD1. J gave up 4 bases and V 2 bases, and 2 bases lay outside the gene matches. Germline-derived CDR1 and CDR2 are MNHEY and SVGAGI. This CDR3 is built from 14 residues. CDR3 nucleotides: TGTGCCAGCAGTTACGGGACAGGGGTTTACGAGCAGTACTTC. Translation gives CASSYGTGVYEQYF.

This clone was counted only a few times. The chain combines TRBV19 with TRBJ2-7; 7 bases are shared with TRBD1. Germline CDR1 is LNHDA and CDR2 is SQIVND (reference sequence). CDR3 length: 14 amino acids. J was trimmed by 3 bases and V by 6 bases; bases with no gene match: 8. CDR3 amino acids: CASSPFRDSYEQYF. For the CDR3, the DNA is TGTGCCAGTAGCCCCTTCCGGGACAGCTACGAGCAGTACTTC. Combining the CDR3 with reference TRBV19 and TRBJ2-7 gives the whole variable domain DGGITQSPKYLFRKEGQNVTLSCEQNLNHDAMYWYRQDPGQGLRLIYYSQIVNDFQKGDIAEGYSVSREKKESFPLTVTSAQKNPTAFYLCASSPFRDSYEQYFGPGTRLTVT.

CDR3 coding DNA: TGTGCCACCGAACAGGGTCATCAGCCCCAGCATTTT. This translates into CATEQGHQPQHF. The gene calls are TRBV28 and TRBJ1-5; D may be TRBD1 (6 bases). Germline V lookup: CDR1 MDHEN, CDR2 SYDVKM. The CDR3 loop spans 12 amino acids. Trimming took 10 bases from V and 5 from J, leaving 12 bases between them.

This clone appeared a few times. Here the CDR3 reads CASSLGAGHTEAFF. As DNA, the CDR3 is TGCGCCAGCAGCCTTGGAGCGGGTCACACTGAAGCTTTCTTT. This chain links TRBV4-1 with TRBJ1-1; no clear D gene. With 4 bases removed from V and 3 bases from J, the gap between germline ends came to 12 bases. Germline V gene lookup returns CDR1 MGHRA and CDR2 YSYEKL. This CDR3 has 14 residues.

This clone appeared a few times. V usage is TRBV5-1 and J usage is TRBJ2-1, with 13 positions matching TRBD2. The CDR3 length is 16 residues. V trimming: 3 bases; J trimming: 4 bases; junction bases outside the gene matches: 4. In germline, CDR1 is SGHRS, CDR2 YFSETQ. CDR3 loop: CASSWGLAGPYNEQFF. In DNA, the CDR3 is TGCGCCAGCAGCTGGGGACTAGCGGGACCTTACAATGAGCAGTTCTTC.

This chain uses TRBV7-9 with TRBJ2-1; 11 nucleotides align to TRBD2. V was pared by 3 bases and J by 5 bases, with 6 bases of the junction left unmatched. Germline lookup yields CDR1 SEHNR and CDR2 FQNEAQ (reference sequence). This CDR3 region has 16 residues. CDR3 residues: CASSLVLAGDHNEQFF. CDR3 coding DNA: TGTGCCAGCAGCTTGGTACTAGCGGGGGACCACAATGAGCAGTTCTTC. The complete variable domain, with remaining parts taken from reference TRBV7-9 and TRBJ2-1, reads DTGVSQNPRHKITKRGQNVTFRCDPISEHNRLYWYRQTLGQGPEFLTYFQNEAQLEKSRLLSDRFSAERPKGSFSTLEIQRTEQGDSAMYLCASSLVLAGDHNEQFFGPGTRLTVL.

This chain joins TRBV6-5 and TRBJ2-7; unclear D gene. The V gene lost 6 bases and the J gene lost 7 bases, with 16 bases spanning the gap. Per the germline V gene, CDR1 is MNHEY and CDR2 is SVGAGI. The CDR3 loop spans 13 amino acids. CDR3 in DNA: TGTGCCAGCAGACCCGTCGCTCTACGAGAGCAGTACTTC. Encoded protein: CASRPVALREQYF.

This CDR3 is CASSGAARNEQFF. CDR3 in DNA: TGTGCCAGCAGCGGGGCAGCTCGCAATGAGCAGTTCTTC. V and J are TRBV5-4 and TRBJ2-1; D may be TRBD1 (5 bases). Trimming shortened V by 4 bases and J by 6 bases, and 11 bases separated the two germline ends. The CDR3 loop spans 13 amino acids. Germline CDR1 SGHNT, CDR2 YYREEE (reference sequence).

The chain recombines TRBV11-3 with TRBJ2-3; TRBD2 matches at 9 bases. This CDR3 has 14 residues. Germline CDR1 reads SGHNT; CDR2 reads YENEEA. V shed 5 bases and J 4 bases; nucleotides not matched to a gene: 4. CDR3 bases: TGTGCCAGCAGCGCGGGGGGGGAAGCAGATACGCAGTATTTT. Its protein product is CASSAGGEADTQYF.

There are a few counts of this clone. The chain couples TRBV7-8 to TRBJ2-1, with TRBD2 identical over 13 bases. Germline V gene lookup returns CDR1 SGHVS and CDR2 FQNEAQ. There are 16 residues in the CDR3. V dropped 4 bases and J dropped 8; count of bases not matched to a gene: 8. The CDR3 protein is CASSSAGTSGIYEQFF. CDR3 nucleotides: TGTGCCAGCAGCTCTGCCGGGACTAGCGGGATCTATGAGCAGTTCTTC.

This chain connects TRBV4-1 to TRBJ1-2, with 8 bases fitting TRBD1. Losses at the gene ends were 2 bases for V and 4 bases for J; bases not matched to a gene: 6. Germline V gene lookup returns CDR1 MGHRA and CDR2 YSYEKL. This CDR3 comprises 15 residues. In DNA form, the CDR3 reads TGCGCCAGCAGCCAACAGGGGGCAGAGGTCTATGGCTACACCTTC. This gives the protein CASSQQGAEVYGYTF.